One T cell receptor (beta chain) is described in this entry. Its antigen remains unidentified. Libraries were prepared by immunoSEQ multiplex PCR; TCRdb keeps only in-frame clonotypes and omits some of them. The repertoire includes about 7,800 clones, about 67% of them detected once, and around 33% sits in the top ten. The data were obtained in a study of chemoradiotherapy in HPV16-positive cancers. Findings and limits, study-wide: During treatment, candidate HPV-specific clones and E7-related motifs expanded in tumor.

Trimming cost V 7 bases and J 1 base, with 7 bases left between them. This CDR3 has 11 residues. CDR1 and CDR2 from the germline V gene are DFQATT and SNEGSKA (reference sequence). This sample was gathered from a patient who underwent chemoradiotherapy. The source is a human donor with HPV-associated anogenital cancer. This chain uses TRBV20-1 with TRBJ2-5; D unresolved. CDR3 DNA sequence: TGCAGTGGGGGTGTCCAAGAGACCCAGTACTTC. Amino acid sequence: CSGGVQETQYF.